The clone carrying this T cell receptor (beta chain) was seen a handful of times. Antigen unknown. The data belong to a study of T cell responses to AZD1222 COVID-19 vaccine. Study observations and caveats: The donors showed a predominance of white British ancestry and of females, with possible underestimation of clonal diversity. Just a handful of AZD1222 recipients were seropositive at baseline. Reports say nearly half of spike-specific TCRs go after unmutated variant regions.

This CDR3 is 16 amino acids long. Trimming took off 0 bases at V and 4 bases at J, with 16 bases between the two ends. CDR1 is SGHRS and CDR2 is YFSETQ in the germline V gene. TCRdb's table, derived via immunoSEQ multiplex PCR, lists solely in-frame clones and lacks some. The data contain approximately 150,000 clones, just over 90% of them seen just once; the ten biggest clones take up around 1.3%. The J gene is TRBJ1-2, the V gene TRBV5-1; perhaps TRBD1 as D (6 bases). The input for sequencing was peripheral blood, taken 28 days after the second AZD1222 dose. This TCR was sampled from an adult who received the AZD1222 COVID-19 vaccine. CDR3 bases: TGCGCCAGCAGCTTGGTAGCTCCGGGGGCGAGCTATGGCTACACCTTC. Residues: CASSLVAPGASYGYTF.